The 29 T cell receptor beta chains listed next were all sequenced from one sample in a study of blood T cell repertoires in COVID-19. Measured with immunoSEQ multiplex PCR; TCRdb has only the in-frame clones, and not every one. Among some 140,000 clones, around 80% were seen once, and the ten largest hold around 4%. Specimen: peripheral blood. These receptors were collected from a man between 60 and 75 years old with acute or convalescent COVID-19.

The rearrangement joins TRBV24-1 to TRBJ2-6, with D maybe TRBD2 (7 bases). CDR1 and CDR2 (germline): KGHDR, SFDVKD. Trimming cost V 1 base and J 2 bases, with 14 bases left between them. CDR3 length equals 18 residues. The CDR3 DNA is TGTGCCACCAGTGATTTTGCCGGGAGGACAGCTGGGGCCAACGTCCTGACTTTC. Translated, it gives CATSDFAGRTAGANVLTF.

This rearrangement joins TRBV15 to TRBJ2-5, with 11 bases that match TRBD1. Trimming at V came to 5 bases and at J to 5 bases, leaving 7 bases not matched to a gene. Germline V gene data show CDR1 as LNHNV and CDR2 as YYDKDF (reference sequence). This CDR3 contains 15 residues. The CDR3: CATSARTGGFETQYF. DNA of the CDR3: TGTGCCACCAGCGCGAGGACAGGGGGCTTTGAGACCCAGTACTTC.

This clone turned up a few times. The chain combines TRBV24-1 with TRBJ2-5; 12 nucleotides agree with TRBD1. The CDR3 covers 19 residues. The germline V gene encodes CDR1 KGHDR and CDR2 SFDVKD. Trimming at V came to 1 base and at J to 1 base, leaving 9 bases not matched to a gene. This CDR3 reads CATSDLTGQGAYVQETQYF. The CDR3 coding sequence is TGTGCCACCAGTGATTTAACGGGACAGGGGGCGTATGTCCAAGAGACCCAGTACTTC.

The rearrangement links TRBV11-2 to TRBJ1-4, with 8 bases matching TRBD1. The germline V gene encodes CDR1 SGHAT and CDR2 FQNNGV. The CDR3 is 17 amino acids. The junction had 10 bases not matched to a gene; V was cut back by 5 bases and J by 2 bases. The CDR3 region has the DNA TGTGCCAGCAGCAACCCAGGGGGCCTTTTTACTAATGAAAAACTGTTTTTT. Amino acids: CASSNPGGLFTNEKLFF.

J is TRBJ2-7 and V is TRBV27; D is unclear. The CDR3 is 16 residues long. CDR1 MNHEY and CDR2 SMNVEV come from the germline V gene (reference sequence). Trimming removed 6 bases from V and 3 bases from J, with 21 bases in between. Here the CDR3 reads CASSRSRGAKGYEQYF. The CDR3 coding sequence is TGTGCCAGCAGCCGCAGCCGCGGCGCCAAAGGCTACGAGCAGTACTTC.

The chain carries TRBV5-6 and TRBJ2-5; possible D gene TRBD2, 5 bases. Germline loops: CDR1 SGHDT, CDR2 YYEEEE. Trimming took 4 bases from V and 5 from J, leaving 12 bases between them. The CDR3 covers 13 residues. In DNA form, the CDR3 reads TGTGCCAGCAGCCCTAGCTGGGATGAGACCCAGTACTTC. The encoded protein is CASSPSWDETQYF.

This chain uses TRBV5-4 with TRBJ2-2, with D perhaps TRBD1 (5 bases). The V gene lost 4 bases and the J gene lost 1 base, with 17 bases spanning the gap. The CDR3 has 17 residues. Germline V lookup: CDR1 SGHNT, CDR2 YYREEE (reference sequence). CDR3 loop: CASSPGLGARNTGELFF. As DNA, the CDR3 is TGTGCCAGCAGCCCAGGGCTGGGCGCCCGGAACACCGGGGAGCTGTTTTTT.

The chain carries TRBV2 and TRBJ1-6; D might be TRBD1 (5 bases). From germline, CDR1 is SNHLY and CDR2 FYNNEI. The CDR3 runs to 14 residues. V was pared by 7 bases and J by 8 bases, with 15 bases between. CDR3 loop: CASNYLGGDSPLHF. The CDR3, as DNA: TGTGCCAGCAATTACCTGGGGGGGGATTCACCCCTCCACTTT.

The chain links TRBV7-8 to TRBJ1-4, with 9 bases fitting TRBD1. Germline values: CDR1 SGHVS, CDR2 FQNEAQ. This CDR3 contains 15 residues. V trimming: 4 bases; J trimming: 8 bases; junction bases outside the gene matches: 8. CDR3 in amino acids: CASSSRTGEREKLFF. The CDR3 DNA is TGTGCCAGCAGCTCCCGGACAGGGGAGAGGGAAAAACTGTTTTTT.

This chain connects TRBV18 to TRBJ2-6; TRBD2 agrees at 9 bases. Trimming at V came to 1 base and at J to 0 bases, leaving 4 bases not matched to a gene. The CDR3 covers 18 residues. Germline V lookup: CDR1 KGHSH, CDR2 LQKENI. CDR3 sequence: CASSPQLAGISGANVLTF. CDR3 bases: TGTGCCAGCTCACCACAGCTAGCGGGGATCTCTGGGGCCAACGTCCTGACTTTC.

This clone was seen many times. The chain has TRBV11-3 and TRBJ2-2, with D perhaps matching TRBD2 (6 bases). The CDR3 loop spans 14 amino acids. The germline CDR1 and CDR2 sequences are SGHNT and YENEEA. The V and J ends lost 5 bases and 7 bases respectively, with 14 bases between them. CDR3 nucleotides: TGTGCCAGCAGCACCGGGACTCCTGGCGGGGAGCTGTTTTTT. Encoded protein: CASSTGTPGGELFF. Using reference TRBV11-3 and TRBJ2-2 for the parts outside the CDR3, the full variable domain is EAGVVQSPRYKIIEKKQPVAFWCNPISGHNTLYWYLQNLGQGPELLIRYENEEAVDDSQLPKDRFSAERLKGVDSTLKIQPAELGDSAVYLCASSTGTPGGELFFGEGSRLTVL.

The chain carries TRBV18 and TRBJ1-6; D is unclear. CDR1 and CDR2 from the germline V gene are KGHSH and LQKENI. The CDR3 loop spans 13 amino acids. Deletions cut 3 bases from V and 5 bases from J, with 5 bases between. As DNA, the CDR3 is TGTGCCAGCTCACCCACTGATAATTCACCCCTCCACTTT. Translation gives CASSPTDNSPLHF.

This chain joins TRBV5-8 and TRBJ2-2; 9 positions agree with TRBD2. V gave up 5 bases and J gave up 3 bases; unmatched junction bases: 8. Germline CDR1 SGHTS, CDR2 YDEGEE. CDR3 length: 16 residues. The CDR3 reads CASSSRGLADTGELFF. The CDR3 DNA follows: TGTGCCAGCAGTTCCAGGGGACTAGCCGACACCGGGGAGCTGTTTTTT.

The chain joins TRBV27 to TRBJ2-1, with 10 bases matching TRBD2. Losses at the gene ends were 8 bases for V and 7 bases for J; bases not matched to a gene: 17. Germline CDR1 reads MNHEY; CDR2 reads SMNVEV (reference sequence). CDR3 length: 17 residues. The CDR3 loop reads CASRLEGVSGRINEQFF. DNA for the CDR3: TGTGCCAGCCGTCTGGAAGGTGTTAGCGGGAGGATAAATGAGCAGTTCTTC.

This sequence joins TRBV28 and TRBJ1-5; the D gene is possibly TRBD1 (6 bases). CDR1 and CDR2 (germline): MDHEN, SYDVKM. CDR3 length: 13 residues. V was shortened by 5 bases and J by 5 bases, with 10 bases between the two germline ends. The chain's CDR3 is CASSLQGYQPQHF. The CDR3 DNA reads as TGTGCCAGCAGTCTACAGGGTTATCAGCCCCAGCATTTT.

V usage is TRBV10-3 and J usage is TRBJ2-3; possible D gene TRBD1, 5 bases. The germline V gene has CDR1 ENHRY and CDR2 SYGVKD. This CDR3 is 14 amino acids long. V was clipped by 3 bases and J by 2 bases, with 9 bases between them. CDR3 nucleotides: TGTGCCATCAGTGATCAGGGATACACAGATACGCAGTATTTT. Residues: CAISDQGYTDTQYF.

The chain uses TRBV10-3 and TRBJ2-3; perhaps TRBD1 as D (6 bases). The CDR3 is 13 amino acids. Trimming shortened V by 2 bases and J by 7 bases, and 10 bases separated the two germline ends. Germline V gene data show CDR1 as ENHRY and CDR2 as SYGVKD. The CDR3 protein is CAISEAGANTQYF. The CDR3 DNA is TGTGCCATCAGTGAGGCAGGGGCCAATACGCAGTATTTT.

The chain couples TRBV28 to TRBJ1-2, with TRBD1 matching 7 bases. After removal of 2 bases from V and 2 bases from J, the junction contained 11 bases not matched to a gene. The CDR3 has 17 amino acids. Germline loops: CDR1 MDHEN, CDR2 SYDVKM. In nucleotides, the CDR3 is TGTGCCAGCAGTTTAAGTATTCGGGACAGTGAAAACTATGGCTACACCTTC. It translates to CASSLSIRDSENYGYTF.

This chain uses TRBV6-6 with TRBJ2-7; weak D call: TRBD1 (7 bases). The CDR3 is 11 residues long. V lost 4 bases, J lost 11 bases, and 12 bases lay in between. The germline CDR1 and CDR2 sequences are MNHNY and SVGAGI (reference sequence). Here the CDR3 DNA reads TGTGCCAGCAGTTTCACAGGGGAGGAGTACTTC. Protein sequence: CASSFTGEEYF.

The rearrangement joins TRBV19 to TRBJ2-6; D unclear. This CDR3 contains 15 residues. The germline V and J ends were trimmed by 3 bases and 0 bases, with 6 bases remaining between them. Looked up from germline, CDR1 is LNHDA and CDR2 is SQIVND (reference sequence). This CDR3 is CASSIQNSGANVLTF. The DNA of the CDR3 is TGTGCCAGTAGTATTCAAAACTCTGGGGCCAACGTCCTGACTTTC.

The CDR3 reads CASSTRDTNTEAFF. As DNA, the CDR3 is TGTGCCAGTAGTACCCGGGACACAAACACTGAAGCTTTCTTT. The rearrangement links TRBV19 to TRBJ1-1; D may be TRBD1 (6 bases). Germline V lookup: CDR1 LNHDA, CDR2 SQIVND (reference sequence). The CDR3 covers 14 residues. V gave up 4 bases and J gave up 2 bases, with 11 bases separating them.

The chain recombines TRBV6-5 with TRBJ2-7; 8 nucleotides match TRBD1. The V gene end was trimmed by 0 bases and the J gene end by 1 base; junction bases not matched to a gene: 2. This CDR3 spans 15 amino acids. Per germline, CDR1 MNHEY and CDR2 SVGAGI. The chain's CDR3 is CASSYSGTGSYEQYF. The CDR3, as DNA: TGTGCCAGCAGTTACTCCGGGACAGGATCCTACGAGCAGTACTTC.

The chain employs TRBV30 and TRBJ1-4; possible D gene TRBD1, 6 bases. Trimming stripped 2 bases from V and 5 bases from J, with 12 bases between. The CDR3 extends over 14 amino acids. Germline V gene lookup returns CDR1 GTSNPN and CDR2 SVGIG (reference sequence). For the CDR3, the DNA is TGTGCCTGGAGTTGGAAGGGGGGGAATGAAAAACTGTTTTTT. Translating gives CAWSWKGGNEKLFF.

A note on this clone: A junction end diverges from the germline sequence, so it may reflect a read error. J is TRBJ1-1 and V is TRBV7-7, with unresolved D. The CDR3 covers 13 residues. Germline V lookup: CDR1 SSHAT, CDR2 FNYEAQ (reference sequence). The CDR3 region has the DNA TGTGCTAGCAGCTCTTCCGAGGGCACTGAAGCTTTCTTT. It is translated as CASSSSEGTEAFF.

CDR3 nucleotide sequence: TGTGCCAGCAGCTTAGGGGCAGGGGGCGGTCACATTCAGTACTTC. Its protein product is CASSLGAGGGHIQYF. This sequence joins TRBV7-2 and TRBJ2-4; 8 bases fit TRBD1. V shed 1 base, J shed 8 bases, and the junction held 7 bases outside the gene matches. CDR3 length equals 15 residues. CDR1 and CDR2 from the germline V gene are SGHTA and FQGNSA.

This clone has more than one count but fewer than ten. V gene TRBV11-2 combines with J gene TRBJ2-3; tentative D call: TRBD1 (5 bases). V was shortened by 1 base and J by 0 bases, with 14 bases between the two germline ends. The CDR3 length is 17 residues. Germline loops: CDR1 SGHAT, CDR2 FQNNGV. The CDR3 protein is CASSLGGQGISTDTQYF. For the CDR3, the DNA is TGTGCCAGCAGCTTAGGGGGTCAGGGCATCAGCACAGATACGCAGTATTTT. The full variable domain, rest sourced from reference TRBV11-2 and TRBJ2-3, is EAGVAQSPRYKIIEKRQSVAFWCNPISGHATLYWYQQILGQGPKLLIQFQNNGVVDDSQLPKDRFSAERLKGVDSTLKIQPAKLEDSAVYLCASSLGGQGISTDTQYFGPGTRLTVL.

A few counts support this clone. This chain links TRBV3-1 (or the pseudogene TRBV3-2) with TRBJ1-2, with 8 bases fitting TRBD1. This CDR3 region has 14 residues. CDR1 is LGHDT and CDR2 is YNNKEL in the germline V gene (reference sequence). The V segment lost 4 bases and the J segment 7 bases; nucleotides outside the gene matches: 8. CDR3 sequence (DNA): TGTGCCAGCAGCCGGCTAGGACAGGGATCTGGCTACACCTTC. Translation gives CASSRLGQGSGYTF.

This clone was seen only once. The chain uses TRBV6-6 and TRBJ1-1; TRBD1 matches at 8 bases. CDR1 is MNHNY, CDR2 SVGAGI, per germline (reference sequence). The CDR3 runs to 16 residues. The V gene end was trimmed by 4 bases and the J gene end by 4 bases; junction bases not matched to a gene: 11. CDR3 DNA: TGTGCCAGCAGTTCCGGCCCAGGGGGCGCGTCCACTGAAGCTTTCTTT. As protein: CASSSGPGGASTEAFF.

The gene calls are TRBV5-5 and TRBJ2-7; 8 bases line up with TRBD2. Germline lookup yields CDR1 SGHKS and CDR2 YYEKEE (reference sequence). The CDR3 has 14 residues. J lost 6 bases, V lost 2 bases, and 7 bases had no gene match. The CDR3 region has the DNA TGTGCCAGCAGCTTAGTAGCGGGATGGGGCGAGCAGTACTTC. Its translation is CASSLVAGWGEQYF.